Listed below are T cell receptor beta chains from one sample, sequenced in a study of T cell changes during pregnancy in multiple sclerosis. Clones were sequenced by immunoSEQ multiplex PCR, and TCRdb holds only the in-frame ones, with some missing. The sample shows approximately 26,000 clones, 89% of them seen only once. The specimen was CD4+ T cells from peripheral blood mononuclear cells, collected in the second trimester of pregnancy. Source of these receptors: a female donor with multiple sclerosis, enrolled in a pregnancy study. The CDR3 runs from the conserved cysteine through the conserved F or W. Each record gives: D gene, clone size, CDR3 length, J gene, V gene, CDR3 DNA, CDR3 protein. A D gene is named only where the DNA matches it firmly. The size of a clone is reported for some rows only, either as once, few or many, or as a class for expanded clones.

d_call: NA; clone_size: NA; cdr3_length: 16; j_call: TRBJ1-6; v_call: TRBV11-3; cdr3_nt: TGTGCCAGCAGCTTAGTCGATAGCTCCTATAATTCACCCCTCCACTTT; cdr3_aa: CASSLVDSSYNSPLHF
d_call: TRBD2; clone_size: NA; cdr3_length: 13; j_call: TRBJ2-1; v_call: TRBV7-3; cdr3_nt: TGTGCCAGCAGCGGGATAGCGGGATTTGAGCAGTTCTTC; cdr3_aa: CASSGIAGFEQFF
d_call: NA; clone_size: once; cdr3_length: 14; j_call: TRBJ2-5; v_call: TRBV27; cdr3_nt: TGTGCCAGCAGTAAAGGGACACACCAAGAGACCCAGTACTTC; cdr3_aa: CASSKGTHQETQYF
d_call: NA; clone_size: few; cdr3_length: 15; j_call: TRBJ1-5; v_call: TRBV19; cdr3_nt: TGTGCCAGTAGTATAAATCGCGGGGGGACTCAGCCCCAGCATTTT; cdr3_aa: CASSINRGGTQPQHF
d_call: TRBD2; clone_size: NA; cdr3_length: 13; j_call: TRBJ2-3; v_call: TRBV5-1; cdr3_nt: TGCGCCAGCAGCTTGGAGAGCGGGGTCCTGTGGTATTTT; cdr3_aa: CASSLESGVLWYF
d_call: NA; clone_size: once; cdr3_length: 14; j_call: TRBJ2-3; v_call: TRBV12-5; cdr3_nt: TGTGCTAGTGGTTCAGGGCTTAGCACAGATACGCAGTATTTT; cdr3_aa: CASGSGLSTDTQYF
d_call: TRBD1; clone_size: NA; cdr3_length: 14; j_call: TRBJ2-5; v_call: TRBV30; cdr3_nt: TGTGCCTGGAACCGGGGACAGGGTAAAGAGACCCAGTACTTC; cdr3_aa: CAWNRGQGKETQYF
d_call: NA; clone_size: NA; cdr3_length: 13; j_call: TRBJ1-4; v_call: TRBV7-2; cdr3_nt: TGTGCCACAGCGTCCAGTCTTAATGAAAAACTGTTTTTT; cdr3_aa: CATASSLNEKLFF
d_call: NA; clone_size: NA; cdr3_length: 14; j_call: TRBJ2-5; v_call: TRBV7-6; cdr3_nt: TGTGCCAGCAGCTTAGGGCAGGGACAAGAGACCCAGTACTTC; cdr3_aa: CASSLGQGQETQYF
d_call: NA; clone_size: few; cdr3_length: 15; j_call: TRBJ1-5; v_call: TRBV30; cdr3_nt: TGTGCCTGGAGGCCGGTGGGGGGGCGTGATCAGCCCCAGCATTTT; cdr3_aa: CAWRPVGGRDQPQHF
d_call: NA; clone_size: NA; cdr3_length: 11; j_call: TRBJ2-7; v_call: TRBV2; cdr3_nt: TGTGCCAGCTCACAGTTCTACGAGCAGTACTTC; cdr3_aa: CASSQFYEQYF
d_call: NA; clone_size: NA; cdr3_length: 16; j_call: TRBJ1-2; v_call: TRBV18; cdr3_nt: TGTGCCAGCTCGGCGATCTCCCGCCCGGAGGGGTATGGCTACACCTTC; cdr3_aa: CASSAISRPEGYGYTF
d_call: TRBD1; clone_size: NA; cdr3_length: 18; j_call: TRBJ2-1; v_call: TRBV7-3; cdr3_nt: TGTGCCAGCAGCTTAAGGGACAGGGGTATGTTGGGGGTTAATGAGCAGTTCTTC; cdr3_aa: CASSLRDRGMLGVNEQFF
d_call: NA; clone_size: NA; cdr3_length: 15; j_call: TRBJ2-2; v_call: TRBV5-1; cdr3_nt: TGCGCCAGCAGCTTGGAAGGCCGGGACACCGGGGAGCTGTTTTTT; cdr3_aa: CASSLEGRDTGELFF
d_call: NA; clone_size: NA; cdr3_length: 13; j_call: TRBJ2-1; v_call: TRBV5-1; cdr3_nt: TGCGCCAGCAGCTTGACAGTAAATGGCGAGCAGTTCTTC; cdr3_aa: CASSLTVNGEQFF
d_call: TRBD2; clone_size: NA; cdr3_length: 14; j_call: TRBJ2-5; v_call: TRBV7-8; cdr3_nt: TGTGCCAGCAGCTGGTCTAGCGGACAAGAGACCCAGTACTTC; cdr3_aa: CASSWSSGQETQYF
d_call: TRBD2; clone_size: NA; cdr3_length: 17; j_call: TRBJ2-1; v_call: TRBV9; cdr3_nt: TGTGCCAGCAGCGTAGGGGCTAGCGGGGCGATTTTCCATGAGCAGTTCTTC; cdr3_aa: CASSVGASGAIFHEQFF
d_call: NA; clone_size: NA; cdr3_length: 13; j_call: TRBJ1-1; v_call: TRBV19; cdr3_nt: TGTGCCAGTGGCCTTCCAGAGAACACTGAAGCTTTCTTT; cdr3_aa: CASGLPENTEAFF
d_call: TRBD1; clone_size: NA; cdr3_length: 14; j_call: TRBJ2-7; v_call: TRBV2; cdr3_nt: TGTGCCAGCAGTGACCAGGGACAGGGTTACGAGCAGTACTTC; cdr3_aa: CASSDQGQGYEQYF
d_call: NA; clone_size: once; cdr3_length: 12; j_call: TRBJ1-1; v_call: TRBV14; cdr3_nt: TGTGCCAGCAGCTACTACGACACTGAAGCTTTCTTT; cdr3_aa: CASSYYDTEAFF
d_call: TRBD1; clone_size: NA; cdr3_length: 15; j_call: TRBJ1-4; v_call: TRBV5-1; cdr3_nt: TGCGCCAGCAGCACCGGGGACAGGGGGCCGGAAAAACTGTTTTTT; cdr3_aa: CASSTGDRGPEKLFF
d_call: NA; clone_size: few; cdr3_length: 13; j_call: TRBJ1-1; v_call: TRBV6-4; cdr3_nt: TGTGCCAGCAGTGAAGGGGCAGGCGGCCGAGCTTTCTTT; cdr3_aa: CASSEGAGGRAFF
d_call: TRBD2; clone_size: NA; cdr3_length: 15; j_call: TRBJ2-5; v_call: TRBV7-2; cdr3_nt: TGTGCCAGCAGCTTTAACGGGGGGGCCGGGGAGACCCAGTACTTC; cdr3_aa: CASSFNGGAGETQYF
d_call: NA; clone_size: NA; cdr3_length: 15; j_call: TRBJ1-2; v_call: TRBV7-8; cdr3_nt: TGTGCCAGCAGCTTAGTCATAGGGGAGGCCTATGGCTACACCTTC; cdr3_aa: CASSLVIGEAYGYTF
d_call: TRBD1; clone_size: NA; cdr3_length: 19; j_call: TRBJ1-6; v_call: TRBV4-3; cdr3_nt: TGCGCCAGCAGCCAAGATAAAGGGGACAGGGGCAACTATAATTCACCCCTCCACTTT; cdr3_aa: CASSQDKGDRGNYNSPLHF
d_call: TRBD1; clone_size: NA; cdr3_length: 17; j_call: TRBJ1-3; v_call: TRBV5-1; cdr3_nt: TGCGCCAGCAGCTTCCCACCGGGACAGGGACCAGGAAACACCATATATTTT; cdr3_aa: CASSFPPGQGPGNTIYF
d_call: TRBD1; clone_size: NA; cdr3_length: 14; j_call: TRBJ1-1; v_call: TRBV7-9; cdr3_nt: TGTGCCAGCAGCTTCCCGACAGGGACCACTGAAGCTTTCTTT; cdr3_aa: CASSFPTGTTEAFF
d_call: TRBD2; clone_size: NA; cdr3_length: 16; j_call: TRBJ2-1; v_call: TRBV7-9; cdr3_nt: TGTGCCAGCAGCTTATGGCTAGCGGGGAGCTACAATGAGCAGTTCTTC; cdr3_aa: CASSLWLAGSYNEQFF
d_call: TRBD1; clone_size: NA; cdr3_length: 15; j_call: TRBJ2-7; v_call: TRBV6-5; cdr3_nt: TGTGCCAGCAGTTACGCCGGGACAGGGGGCAACGAGCAGTACTTC; cdr3_aa: CASSYAGTGGNEQYF
d_call: TRBD1; clone_size: NA; cdr3_length: 16; j_call: TRBJ2-1; v_call: TRBV4-1; cdr3_nt: TGCGCCAGCAGCCAAGACTGGACAGGCTCCTACAATGAGCAGTTCTTC; cdr3_aa: CASSQDWTGSYNEQFF
d_call: TRBD2; clone_size: NA; cdr3_length: 15; j_call: TRBJ2-1; v_call: TRBV19; cdr3_nt: TGTGCCAGTAGTCGAGCGGGGAGCTCCTACAATGAGCAGTTCTTC; cdr3_aa: CASSRAGSSYNEQFF
d_call: NA; clone_size: NA; cdr3_length: 14; j_call: TRBJ1-5; v_call: TRBV7-9; cdr3_nt: TGTGCCAGCAGCCAGGGACATCAAAATCAGCCCCAGCATTTT; cdr3_aa: CASSQGHQNQPQHF
d_call: NA; clone_size: NA; cdr3_length: 14; j_call: TRBJ1-4; v_call: TRBV6-5; cdr3_nt: TGTGCCAGCACAGGGATGGGAACTAATGAAAAACTGTTTTTT; cdr3_aa: CASTGMGTNEKLFF